These 25 T cell receptor beta chains came from one sample sequenced in a study of T cell responses to AZD1222 COVID-19 vaccine. Here immunoSEQ multiplex PCR was the method, and the copy in TCRdb shows in-frame clones only, minus some. The sample holds about 92,000 clones, about 90% seen once. Here the sequenced sample was peripheral blood, taken on day 0 of AZD1222 vaccination. The receptors here all came from an adult in good health.

The chain employs TRBV19 and TRBJ2-7; no definite D call. Deletions cut 5 bases from V and 0 bases from J, with 14 bases between. Germline V gives CDR1 LNHDA, CDR2 SQIVND (reference sequence). There are 15 residues in the CDR3. CDR3 amino acids: CASSASGSSSYEQYF. The CDR3, as DNA: TGTGCCAGTAGTGCCTCCGGGTCCAGCTCCTACGAGCAGTACTTC.

On this clone: Other DNA sequences of this sample code for an identical CDR3. The V call is TRBV6-5, the J call TRBJ2-2, with 8 bases that match TRBD2. Trimming took 11 bases from V and 5 from J; bases not matched to a gene: 10. The CDR3 is 14 residues long. Germline CDR1 is MNHEY and CDR2 is SVGAGI. This CDR3 reads CASRRGGNTGELFF. CDR3 DNA sequence: TGTGCCTCCCGCCGGGGGGGGAATACCGGGGAGCTGTTTTTT.

This CDR3 reads CASSLRTGGSAEAFF. The CDR3 DNA sequence: TGTGCCAGCAGCCTACGAACAGGGGGCTCGGCTGAAGCTTTCTTT. V gene TRBV7-6 combines with J gene TRBJ1-1, with 9 bases lining up with TRBD1. CDR1 is SGHVS, CDR2 FNYEAQ, per germline. V was pared by 5 bases and J by 6 bases, with 10 bases of the junction left unmatched. CDR3 length equals 15 residues.

The table lists this clone with a few counts. Written as DNA, the CDR3 is TGTGCCAGCAGCTTAACGGGACTAGCCAAAGAGACCCAGTACTTC. Residues: CASSLTGLAKETQYF. The rearrangement uses TRBV7-3 and TRBJ2-5; 9 bases are a match to TRBD2. Germline CDR1 and CDR2: SGHTA and FQGTGA. The CDR3 runs to 15 residues. V lost 0 bases and J lost 3; bases outside the gene matches: 2.

The sample holds one count of this clone. The V and J genes are TRBV5-1 and TRBJ2-7; a weak D match, TRBD1 (6 bases). The germline V gene has CDR1 SGHRS and CDR2 YFSETQ. V lost 2 bases and J 1 base, leaving 13 bases between the germline ends. This CDR3 has 15 amino acids. The CDR3 loop reads CASSFRGQSSYEQYF. CDR3 coding DNA: TGCGCCAGCAGCTTCAGAGGACAGTCATCCTACGAGCAGTACTTC.

This clone appeared a single time. The rearrangement joins TRBV11-2 to TRBJ1-1; a weak D match, TRBD1 (6 bases). The V end was cut by 0 bases, the J end by 5 bases, with 7 bases between. This CDR3 is built from 13 residues. Germline V lookup: CDR1 SGHAT, CDR2 FQNNGV. CDR3 region: CASSLDQGTEAFF. The CDR3 DNA reads TGTGCCAGCAGCTTAGATCAGGGGACTGAAGCTTTCTTT.

The genes are TRBV27 and TRBJ2-7; no clear D gene. V lost 6 bases, J lost 7 bases, and 16 bases lay in between. The germline V gene has CDR1 MNHEY and CDR2 SMNVEV (reference sequence). The CDR3 length is 13 residues. As DNA, the CDR3 is TGTGCCAGCAGCACTCGGAGATCATTAGAGCAGTACTTC. This gives the protein CASSTRRSLEQYF.

This sequence joins TRBV2 and TRBJ1-5; D gene unclear. The length of the CDR3 is 11 residues. With 3 bases removed from V and 7 bases from J, the gap between germline ends came to 4 bases. Germline lookup yields CDR1 SNHLY and CDR2 FYNNEI. CDR3 sequence reads: CASSDAQPQHF. The CDR3 nucleotides read TGTGCCAGCAGTGACGCACAGCCCCAGCATTTT. The full variable domain, rest sourced from reference TRBV2 and TRBJ1-5, is EPEVTQTPSHQVTQMGQEVILRCVPISNHLYFYWYRQILGQKVEFLVSFYNNEISEKSEIFDDQFSVERPDGSNFTLKIRSTKLEDSAMYFCASSDAQPQHFGDGTRLSIL.

The genes are TRBV30 and TRBJ1-6; no reliable D call. V was pared by 8 bases and J by 10 bases, with 18 bases between. This CDR3 comprises 13 residues. Germline assignment: CDR1 GTSNPN and CDR2 SVGIG (reference sequence). CDR3 bases: TGTGCCGGTACCAACCCGACGGGGTCACCCCTCCACTTT. It specifies CAGTNPTGSPLHF.

This chain uses TRBV6-5 with TRBJ1-1; the D gene is possibly TRBD1 (5 bases). V was trimmed by 5 bases and J by 0 bases, leaving 10 bases between them. The CDR3 has 14 residues. Germline V gene sequence: CDR1 MNHEY, CDR2 SVGAGI. The CDR3 protein is CASSRTPVNTEAFF. The CDR3 DNA is TGTGCCAGCAGTCGGACACCGGTGAACACTGAAGCTTTCTTT.

The chain is built from TRBV3-1 (or the pseudogene TRBV3-2) and TRBJ1-6; D possibly corresponds to TRBD1 (5 bases). Germline CDR1 and CDR2: LGHDT and YNNKEL (reference sequence). The CDR3 extends over 13 amino acids. Trimming removed 6 bases from V and 8 bases from J, with 11 bases in between. CDR3 residues: CASRGDGHSPLHF. CDR3 DNA sequence: TGTGCCAGCAGGGGGGACGGACATTCACCCCTCCACTTT.

Within the sample, this clone is medium-sized (0.01 to 0.1%). Other DNA sequences of this sample code for an identical CDR3. The chain couples TRBV7-8 to TRBJ2-7; no clear D. The length of the CDR3 is 14 residues. Trimming cost V 3 bases and J 1 base, with 10 bases left between them. Germline values: CDR1 SGHVS, CDR2 FQNEAQ. The CDR3, as DNA: TGTGCCAGCAGCTTCTCCTCCCAGTCCTACGAGCAGTACTTC. Translated, it gives CASSFSSQSYEQYF.

CDR3 protein: CAWSVRGPSYNEQFF. The DNA for the CDR3 is TGTGCCTGGAGTGTTCGGGGCCCCTCCTACAATGAGCAGTTCTTC. The chain combines TRBV30 with TRBJ2-1, with D perhaps assigned TRBD1 or TRBD2 (5 bases each). Germline lookup yields CDR1 GTSNPN and CDR2 SVGIG (reference sequence). V lost 0 bases to trimming and J lost 0 bases, with 9 bases between them. The CDR3 extends over 15 amino acids.

This sequence joins TRBV27 and TRBJ2-3; possibly TRBD1 for D (6 bases). Between the trimmed V and J ends, which lost 8 bases and 6 bases, there was a span of 18 bases. Germline V gene data show CDR1 as MNHEY and CDR2 as SMNVEV (reference sequence). The CDR3 totals 14 residues. In DNA form, the CDR3 reads TGTGCCAGCCAAGAAGGAACAGGGTTGGATACGCAGTATTTT. Encoded protein: CASQEGTGLDTQYF.

This chain connects TRBV7-2 to TRBJ2-2; a weak D match, TRBD1 (5 bases). Germline V lookup: CDR1 SGHTA, CDR2 FQGNSA. Trimming took off 3 bases at V and 3 bases at J, with 14 bases between the two ends. The CDR3 has 16 amino acids. In nucleotides, the CDR3 is TGTGCCAGCAGCTTCGTTGTGGGGCTCGACACCGGGGAGCTGTTTTTT. Protein: CASSFVVGLDTGELFF.

This clone was counted once. The chain has TRBV18 and TRBJ1-5, with D possibly TRBD1 on 5 matching bases. The V gene lost 3 bases and the J gene lost 6 bases, with 9 bases spanning the gap. Germline V CDR1 and CDR2: KGHSH, LQKENI. The CDR3 contains 13 residues. This CDR3 is CASSPGGGQPQHF. Written as DNA, the CDR3 is TGTGCCAGCTCACCGGGGGGAGGTCAGCCCCAGCATTTT.

The chain joins TRBV5-4 to TRBJ1-2; the D gene is possibly TRBD1 (6 bases). Deletions cut 3 bases from V and 4 bases from J, with 16 bases between. CDR3 size: 15 residues. Looked up from germline, CDR1 is SGHNT and CDR2 is YYREEE (reference sequence). The CDR3 DNA sequence: TGTGCCAGCAGCTCAAAGGGGGGACCCTCCTATGGCTACACCTTC. Amino acid sequence: CASSSKGGPSYGYTF.

V and J are TRBV7-2 and TRBJ1-5, with D perhaps matching TRBD1 (5 bases). CDR3 length: 16 residues. Trimming stripped 5 bases from V and 2 bases from J, with 16 bases between. Germline lookup yields CDR1 SGHTA and CDR2 FQGNSA. The chain's CDR3 is CASSPGGGDGNQPQHF. The DNA of the CDR3 is TGTGCCAGCAGCCCGGGGGGAGGGGACGGCAATCAGCCCCAGCATTTT.

This chain joins TRBV5-1 and TRBJ2-4, with D tentatively TRBD1 (5 bases). CDR3 length: 16 residues. Looked up from germline, CDR1 is SGHRS and CDR2 is YFSETQ. Trimming pared 5 bases from V and 0 bases from J, leaving 15 bases between. CDR3 DNA sequence: TGCGCCAGCAGAGGACAACCTGACCTAGCCAAAAACATTCAGTACTTC. Its protein product is CASRGQPDLAKNIQYF. The whole variable domain, remainder taken from reference TRBV5-1 and TRBJ2-4, is KAGVTQTPRYLIKTRGQQVTLSCSPISGHRSVSWYQQTPGQGLQFLFEYFSETQRNKGNFPGRFSGRQFSNSRSEMNVSTLELGDSALYLCASRGQPDLAKNIQYFGAGTRLSVL.

The chain combines TRBV2 with TRBJ1-1; a weak D match, TRBD1 (6 bases). V shed 3 bases and J shed 4 bases, with 15 bases lying between them. Germline CDR1 and CDR2: SNHLY and FYNNEI. This CDR3 comprises 15 residues. The CDR3 DNA reads TGTGCCAGCAGTGAGATACAGGGAGCGGGCACTGAAGCTTTCTTT. Its protein product is CASSEIQGAGTEAFF.

The chain links TRBV7-9 to TRBJ1-1, with D unresolved. The CDR3 is made up of 14 amino acids. The germline V and J ends were trimmed by 5 bases and 0 bases, with 10 bases remaining between them. From germline, CDR1 is SEHNR and CDR2 FQNEAQ (reference sequence). The CDR3 DNA follows: TGTGCCAGCAGCGCGTTGGACCTGAACACTGAAGCTTTCTTT. Protein: CASSALDLNTEAFF.

V and J are TRBV5-1 and TRBJ2-3, with a possible D match to TRBD1 (5 bases). With 2 bases removed from V and 6 bases from J, the gap between germline ends came to 16 bases. From germline, CDR1 is SGHRS and CDR2 YFSETQ. The CDR3 is 15 amino acids. CDR3 DNA sequence: TGCGCCAGCAGCTTAACAGGCCCTCTGGGCGATACGCAGTATTTT. Residues: CASSLTGPLGDTQYF.

This chain joins TRBV28 and TRBJ1-1; tentatively, D is TRBD1 (6 bases). CDR3 size: 14 residues. CDR1 MDHEN and CDR2 SYDVKM come from the germline V gene. Trimming left V 3 bases short and J 4 bases short, with 12 bases between. CDR3 region: CASSLGQGFTEAFF. The CDR3 region has the DNA TGTGCCAGCAGTTTGGGGCAGGGGTTCACTGAAGCTTTCTTT.

This chain joins TRBV6-2 or TRBV6-3 and TRBJ2-2; 8 bases align to TRBD2. Trimming cost V 2 bases and J 3 bases; bases outside gene matches: 2. The CDR3 sequence is 15 residues long. The germline V gene has CDR1 MNHEY and CDR2 SVGEGT. CDR3 nucleotides: TGTGCCAGCAGTTACGTCGGGGGGGACACCGGGGAGCTGTTTTTT. Its protein is CASSYVGGDTGELFF.

The chain carries TRBV28 and TRBJ1-1, with 7 positions matching TRBD1. The length of the CDR3 is 13 residues. In germline, CDR1 is MDHEN, CDR2 SYDVKM. V gave up 7 bases and J gave up 7 bases; unmatched junction bases: 9. CDR3 amino acids: CASTFLRDSEAFF. The CDR3 DNA reads as TGTGCCAGCACCTTCCTCCGGGACAGTGAAGCTTTCTTT.